This T cell receptor beta chain was recorded in a study of cytomegalovirus exposure and HLA in healthy donors (dated by TCRdb to the late 2010s). As for the study more broadly: According to a later analysis, one platform produced both the 120 validation repertoires and the 720 or so repertoires of the first cohort. The study aimed to test whether cataloging public T cell receptors could reveal signatures of past pathogen exposure. Besides the first cohort of 666 subjects, a separate validation cohort made up of about 120 different subjects was used. To predict cytomegalovirus infection status, the study brought together high-throughput TCR immunosequencing, statistical association of individual TCRs with disease status, and machine learning.

CDR1 and CDR2 are drawn from the germline V gene: SGHAT, FQNNGV. Relative to germline, V is 5 bases shorter and J is 2 bases shorter, with 18 bases between their ends. The CDR3 measures 16 amino acids from cysteine to phenylalanine. Only the CDR3 region is kept as DNA, spanning 48 bases read in frame from base 1. What the authors observed across the whole study: While some public TCRs were present in many individuals, most TCR sequences turned up only very rarely across donors. In both the original and validation cohorts, the classifier was reported to diagnose cytomegalovirus status with high specificity and sensitivity. According to the authors, the approach could potentially be generalized to other disease states and immunological phenotypes. All 120 or so repertoires were used to score co-occurrence in the validation cohort in a later analysis, because that analysis had no HLA typing for the cohort. In the study, approximately 160 TCR beta chains were listed as associated with cytomegalovirus. Of the cluster scores, 90% to 95% were above 0 in a later analysis, which found that TCRs clustered in the first cohort also tended to co-occur in the approximately 130 validation repertoires. A few of the identified cytomegalovirus-associated TCR beta chains were confirmed in vitro to be specific for cytomegalovirus antigens.

Library construction relied on the immunoSEQ multiplex PCR assay. From the authors' description of their analysis: A statistical classification framework was built for diagnosing cytomegalovirus status from the catalog of TCR beta chain sequences. TCRdb mirrors the immuneACCESS table, restricted to in-frame sequences. Some clones are absent from its copies; in checked studies, under half trace to an unresolved V gene, and the reason for the others is unknown. D and trimming were read from the DNA, whereas the V and J calls and clone size are those reported in that table. The sample table lists approximately 220,000 clones, over 80% of them with a count of one. The ten most abundant clones make up roughly 13% of the sample. With regard to this clone: Its antigen is currently not known. Base qualities were left out, and no much larger clone turns up one base away.

The donors were included in the validation cohort of around 120 subjects, a group kept apart from the approximately 690-subject first cohort. The specimen sequenced was PBMCs. This TCR was sampled from a woman in her 30s in good health and CMV-seropositive. The chain was built from TRBV11-2 and TRBJ1-2; TRBD1 might be the D gene, on 5 matching bases. The DNA sequence reads TGTGCCAGCAGCCCCCGGGTGGGGGATAACAACTATGGCTACACCTTC. Its coded protein is CASSPRVGDNNYGYTF.